The 3 T cell receptor beta chains in this list originate from one sample, sequenced in a study of early T cells in non-severe SARS-CoV-2 infection. TCRdb analysed the 5' RACE reads with MiXCR anew, one entry per CDR3 protein. The data contain around 77,000 distinct CDR3 sequences, 10% of them singletons. Sequencing was performed on whole blood, taken at baseline. The source is an adult who was a healthcare worker with PCR-confirmed SARS-CoV-2 infection or an uninfected control (not recorded which).

The chain is built from TRBV11-2 and TRBJ2-7; 9 nucleotides match TRBD2. Germline CDR1 SGHAT, CDR2 FQNNGV. The CDR3 is 14 amino acids. The V gene end was trimmed by 4 bases and the J gene end by 5 bases; junction bases not matched to a gene: 6. CDR3 sequence reads: CASSWGGLANEQYF. CDR3 bases: TGTGCCAGCAGCTGGGGGGGACTAGCAAACGAGCAGTACTTC. The full variable domain, in which reference TRBV11-2 and TRBJ2-7 provide the parts outside the CDR3, is EAGVAQSPRYKIIEKRQSVAFWCNPISGHATLYWYQQILGQGPKLLIQFQNNGVVDDSQLPKDRFSAERLKGVDSTLKIQPAKLEDSAVYLCASSWGGLANEQYFGPGTRLTVT.

The V call is TRBV10-3, the J call TRBJ2-2; the match to TRBD1 covers 8 bases. V lost 10 bases and J lost 1; bases outside the gene matches: 8. The CDR3 extends over 15 amino acids. The V gene's germline CDR1 is ENHRY and CDR2 SYGVKD. This chain's CDR3 is CATKPGTGNTGELFF. In DNA, the CDR3 is TGTGCCACAAAGCCCGGGACAGGGAACACCGGGGAGCTGTTTTTT.

Concerning this clonotype itself: A much larger clone differs by one base, so this may be a read error. The chain couples TRBV7-9 to TRBJ2-4; weak D call: TRBD2 (6 bases). The germline V gene encodes CDR1 SEHNR and CDR2 FQNEAQ (reference sequence). There are 15 residues in the CDR3. CDR3 DNA sequence: TGTGCCTGCAGCCTCGGGACTGCCGACAAAAACATTCAGTACTTC. Translation gives CACSLGTADKNIQYF.